This T cell receptor (beta chain) was profiled in a study of response to subunit inactivated influenza vaccine. This CDR3 spans 16 amino acids. Germline loops: CDR1 LNHNV, CDR2 YYDKDF (reference sequence). Trimming cost V 5 bases and J 1 base, with 16 bases left between them. TCRdb reprocessed the RT-PCR reads via MiXCR and lists one record per CDR3 protein. The table records around 600,000 distinct CDR3 sequences, roughly 12% of them present only once. These same data were also listed under a study on T cells expressing NK-cell markers. That report notes: The authors generated TCR beta cDNA through 5'RACE template switching with UMIs. These clonotypes additionally ranked first within the CD3+CD56-NKG2C+ fraction of four donors.

The rearrangement links TRBV15 to TRBJ2-3; D might be TRBD1 (5 bases). This TCR derives from a man in his fifties who received an inactivated influenza vaccine. The sequences come from PBMCs from blood, collected on the day of vaccination. The DNA of the CDR3 is TGTGCCACCAGCGGGGCCGTGCTAGTGGGCACAGATACGCAGTATTTT. Translated: CATSGAVLVGTDTQYF.